This T cell receptor beta chain was observed in a study of blood T cell repertoires in COVID-19. Study summary: Sites across the United States, Italy and Spain contributed samples from acute and convalescent COVID-19. The cDNA or gDNA used as material had been derived from T cells, B-cell-depleted T cells, or PBMCs.

Donors were grouped by their self-reported clinical history. This CDR3 has 14 amino acids. The germline V gene encodes CDR1 SGDLS and CDR2 YYNGEE. Losses at the gene ends were 4 bases for V and 4 bases for J; bases not matched to a gene: 4. Per the original methods: Reference gene primer amplification gave estimated nucleated cell counts. Clones were sequenced by immunoSEQ multiplex PCR, and TCRdb holds only the in-frame ones, with some missing. V and J calls and clone size follow that table, whereas D and trimming were derived from the DNA. This table has about 250,000 clones, approximately 86% appearing once.

This chain uses TRBV9 with TRBJ1-2; 10 positions match TRBD1. The source of this sequence is a woman in her 50s who had recovered from COVID-19. The sample was PBMCs or T cells enriched from blood (not recorded which). CDR3 DNA sequence: TGTGCCAGCAGCAAGGACAGGGGGGGCTATGGCTACACCTTC. Its translation is CASSKDRGGYGYTF. The entire variable domain, with the rest obtained from reference TRBV9 and TRBJ1-2, is as follows: DSGVTQTPKHLITATGQRVTLRCSPRSGDLSVYWYQQSLDQGLQFLIQYYNGEERAKGNILERFSAQQFPDLHSELNLSSLELGDSALYFCASSKDRGGYGYTFGSGTRLTVV.